The sequence of this TCR beta chain was determined in a study of post-analysis software for immune sequencing data. At the level of the study: Multiple sclerosis in the patients followed relapsing-remitting, secondary progressive and progressive-relapsing courses. General study findings and limits: Multiple sclerosis patients had significantly lower normalized Chao1 diversity than controls. In patients, 4 to 6 TRBV segments were more frequent than in controls, with TRBV5-6, TRBV5-1 and TRBV20-1 among them.

Prepared libraries of TCR beta cDNA carried unique molecular identifiers. Input amounts of 1 to 10 million T cells were used. These gave about 500,000 cDNA molecules, so each molecule approximated one T cell. TCRdb used MiXCR to reprocess the PCR reads, holding one entry per CDR3 protein. The data hold 800,000 to 950,000 distinct CDR3 sequences, with 53% observed a single time. Worth noting for this clonotype: Antigen specificity is unknown.

In germline, CDR1 is SGHVS, CDR2 FQNEAQ. The CDR3 covers 14 residues. Material for sequencing was blood. This clonotype was obtained from a girl between 10 and 17 years old with multiple sclerosis. V usage is TRBV7-8 and J usage is TRBJ2-5; D ambiguous. The J call may not be correct, given that the DNA end is closer to TRBJ2-7. In DNA, the CDR3 is TGTGCCAGCAGCTTAGAAAACGGGTACTACGAGCAGTACTTC. This encodes CASSLENGYYEQYF.